This TCR beta chain was obtained from a study of cytomegalovirus exposure and HLA in healthy donors. Looking at the study overall: Among the 398 genotyped donors, 81% were placed in the Caucasian-associated ancestry cluster.

With 4 bases clipped from V and 10 bases from J, the junction kept 13 bases outside the gene matches. Germline-derived CDR1 and CDR2 are KGHSH and LQKENI. CDR3 length: 16 amino acids. Study findings and constraints: Earlier analysis found most TCR beta V segments productive about 87% or about 30% of the time. Later analysis associated a missense DCLRE1C variant with TCR beta V- and J-gene trimming.

Concerning this clone: Its antigen is still unknown.

PCR used 60 Vbeta primers and 13 Jbeta primers. TCRdb's copy holds only in-frame clones and misses some; the assay was immunoSEQ multiplex PCR. The record lists tens of thousands of clones, of which the ten most abundant hold approximately 15%. Sequencing was performed on PBMCs. The origin of this receptor is a man in his forties or fifties in good health and CMV-seropositive. This chain connects TRBV18 to TRBJ2-3, with TRBD1 matching over 11 bases. In nucleotides, the CDR3 is TGTGCCAGCTCACAGTACCGGGACAGGGGGAAGTGGGCGCAGTATTTT. Protein sequence: CASSQYRDRGKWAQYF.